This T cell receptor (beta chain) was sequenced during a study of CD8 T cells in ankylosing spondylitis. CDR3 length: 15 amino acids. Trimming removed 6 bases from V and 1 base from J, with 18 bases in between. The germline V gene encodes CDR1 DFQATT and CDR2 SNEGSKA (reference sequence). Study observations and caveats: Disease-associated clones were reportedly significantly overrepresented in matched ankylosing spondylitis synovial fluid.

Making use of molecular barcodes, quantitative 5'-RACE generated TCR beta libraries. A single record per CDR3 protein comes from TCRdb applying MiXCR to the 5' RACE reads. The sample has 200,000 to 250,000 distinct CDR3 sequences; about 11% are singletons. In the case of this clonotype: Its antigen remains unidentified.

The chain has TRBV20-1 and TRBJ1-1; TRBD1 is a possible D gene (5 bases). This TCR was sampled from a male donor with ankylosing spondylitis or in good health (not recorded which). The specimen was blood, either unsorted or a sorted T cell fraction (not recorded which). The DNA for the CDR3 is TGCAGTGCCCCGCCCACAGGTCAGCGGAACACTGAAGCTTTCTTT. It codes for CSAPPTGQRNTEAFF.